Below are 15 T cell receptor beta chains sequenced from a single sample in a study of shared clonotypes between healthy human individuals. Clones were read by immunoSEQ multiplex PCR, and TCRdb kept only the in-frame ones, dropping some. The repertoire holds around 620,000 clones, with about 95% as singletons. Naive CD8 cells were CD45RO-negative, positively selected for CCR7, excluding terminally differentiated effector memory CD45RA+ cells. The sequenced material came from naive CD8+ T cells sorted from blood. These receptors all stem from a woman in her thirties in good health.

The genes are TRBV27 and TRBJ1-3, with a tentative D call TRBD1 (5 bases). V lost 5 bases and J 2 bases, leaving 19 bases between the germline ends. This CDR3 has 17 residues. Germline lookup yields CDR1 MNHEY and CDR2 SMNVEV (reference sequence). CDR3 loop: CASSPGGPGRAGNTIYF. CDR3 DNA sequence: TGTGCCAGCAGTCCCGGGGGTCCGGGGAGGGCTGGAAACACCATATATTTT.

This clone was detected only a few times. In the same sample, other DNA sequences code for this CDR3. The CDR3 nucleotides read TGTGCCAGTAGTATACAAGCGAACACTGAAGCTTTCTTT. It codes for CASSIQANTEAFF. The chain employs TRBV19 and TRBJ1-1; D not resolved. The length of the CDR3 is 13 residues. Germline V gene data show CDR1 as LNHDA and CDR2 as SQIVND (reference sequence). The germline V and J ends were trimmed by 2 bases and 1 base, with 5 bases remaining between them. Filled out from reference TRBV19 and TRBJ1-1, the complete variable domain reads DGGITQSPKYLFRKEGQNVTLSCEQNLNHDAMYWYRQDPGQGLRLIYYSQIVNDFQKGDIAEGYSVSREKKESFPLTVTSAQKNPTAFYLCASSIQANTEAFFGQGTRLTVV.

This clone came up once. CDR3 sequence reads: CASSLGDSPGEQYF. The DNA for the CDR3 is TGTGCCAGCAGCTTAGGGGATTCCCCCGGCGAGCAGTACTTC. The chain recombines TRBV11-3 with TRBJ2-5; D remains ambiguous. The DNA end is a closer match to TRBJ2-7, so the J assignment may be wrong. Germline V gives CDR1 SGHNT, CDR2 YENEEA. The CDR3 extends over 14 amino acids.

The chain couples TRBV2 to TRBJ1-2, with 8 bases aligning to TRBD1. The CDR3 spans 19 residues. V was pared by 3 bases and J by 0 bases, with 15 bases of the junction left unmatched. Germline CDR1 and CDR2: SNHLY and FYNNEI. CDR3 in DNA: TGTGCCAGCAGTGAGCCTCCTTACAGGGGGAATTGGGCTAACTATGGCTACACCTTC. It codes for CASSEPPYRGNWANYGYTF.

The CDR3: CASSLESSGGYNEQFF. The CDR3 DNA reads TGCGCCAGCAGCTTGGAGTCTAGCGGGGGTTACAATGAGCAGTTCTTC. This chain joins TRBV5-1 and TRBJ2-1; TRBD2 matches at 10 bases. V gave up 0 bases and J gave up 4 bases; unmatched junction bases: 4. The CDR3 length is 16 residues. Germline V gene lookup returns CDR1 SGHRS and CDR2 YFSETQ.

Written as DNA, the CDR3 is TGTGCCAGCAGCTCTGGAAGCTCTGGAAACACCATATATTTT. It is translated as CASSSGSSGNTIYF. The chain joins TRBV7-3 to TRBJ1-3; D remains ambiguous. Germline loops: CDR1 SGHTA, CDR2 FQGTGA. V shed 4 bases and J shed 0 bases, with 7 bases lying between them. The CDR3 consists of 14 residues.

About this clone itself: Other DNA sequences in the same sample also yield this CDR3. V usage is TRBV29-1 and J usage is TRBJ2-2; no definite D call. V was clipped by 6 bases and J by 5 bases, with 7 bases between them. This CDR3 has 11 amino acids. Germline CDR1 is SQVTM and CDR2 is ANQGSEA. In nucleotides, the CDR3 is TGCAGCGTAGCTATAACCGGGGAGCTGTTTTTT. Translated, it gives CSVAITGELFF.

CDR3 coding DNA: TGTGCCAGTAGTATCAGGGACAGGGGTCGACTGGCGGAGACTGAAGCTTTCTTT. Its translation is CASSIRDRGRLAETEAFF. The chain combines TRBV19 with TRBJ1-1, with 10 bases fitting TRBD1. Germline CDR1 reads LNHDA; CDR2 reads SQIVND (reference sequence). This CDR3 has 18 amino acids. The junction had 15 bases not matched to a gene; V was cut back by 3 bases and J by 5 bases.

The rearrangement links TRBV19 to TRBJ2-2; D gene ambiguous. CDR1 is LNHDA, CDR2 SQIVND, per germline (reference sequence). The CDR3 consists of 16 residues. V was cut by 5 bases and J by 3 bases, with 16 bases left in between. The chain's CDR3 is CASSAQTLTDTGELFF. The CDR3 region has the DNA TGTGCCAGTAGTGCTCAAACGCTGACGGACACCGGGGAGCTGTTTTTT. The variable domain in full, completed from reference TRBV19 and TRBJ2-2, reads DGGITQSPKYLFRKEGQNVTLSCEQNLNHDAMYWYRQDPGQGLRLIYYSQIVNDFQKGDIAEGYSVSREKKESFPLTVTSAQKNPTAFYLCASSAQTLTDTGELFFGEGSRLTVL.

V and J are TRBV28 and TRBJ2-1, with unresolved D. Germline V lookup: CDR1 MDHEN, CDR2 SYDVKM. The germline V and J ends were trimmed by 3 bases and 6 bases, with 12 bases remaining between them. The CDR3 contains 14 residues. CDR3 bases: TGTGCCAGCAGTTTTGGTTCCGCGATCAATGAGCAGTTCTTC. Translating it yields CASSFGSAINEQFF. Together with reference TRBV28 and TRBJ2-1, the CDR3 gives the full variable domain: DVKVTQSSRYLVKRTGEKVFLECVQDMDHENMFWYRQDPGLGLRLIYFSYDVKMKEKGDIPEGYSVSREKKERFSLILESASTNQTSMYLCASSFGSAINEQFFGPGTRLTVL.

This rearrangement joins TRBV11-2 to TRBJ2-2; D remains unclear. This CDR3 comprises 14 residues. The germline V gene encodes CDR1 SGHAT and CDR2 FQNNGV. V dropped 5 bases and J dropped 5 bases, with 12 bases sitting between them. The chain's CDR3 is CASSPGPETGELFF. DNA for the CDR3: TGTGCCAGCAGCCCGGGTCCAGAGACCGGGGAGCTGTTTTTT.

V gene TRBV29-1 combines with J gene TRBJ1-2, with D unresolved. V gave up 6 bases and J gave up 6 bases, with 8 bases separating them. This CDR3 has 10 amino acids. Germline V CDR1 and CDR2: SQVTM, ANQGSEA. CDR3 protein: CSVRSHGYTF. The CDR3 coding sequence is TGCAGCGTCCGAAGTCATGGCTACACCTTC.

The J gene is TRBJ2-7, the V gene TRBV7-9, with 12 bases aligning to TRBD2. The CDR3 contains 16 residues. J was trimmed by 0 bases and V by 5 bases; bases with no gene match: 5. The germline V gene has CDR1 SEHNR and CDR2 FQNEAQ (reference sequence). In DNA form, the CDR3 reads TGTGCCAGCAGCCCTCCTAGCGGGAGGGCCTCCTACGAGCAGTACTTC. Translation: CASSPPSGRASYEQYF.

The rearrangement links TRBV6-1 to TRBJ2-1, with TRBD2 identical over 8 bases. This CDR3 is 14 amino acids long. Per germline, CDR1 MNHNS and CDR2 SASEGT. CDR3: CEVQVAGTYNEQFF. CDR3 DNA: TGTGAAGTGCAAGTAGCGGGAACCTACAATGAGCAGTTCTTC.

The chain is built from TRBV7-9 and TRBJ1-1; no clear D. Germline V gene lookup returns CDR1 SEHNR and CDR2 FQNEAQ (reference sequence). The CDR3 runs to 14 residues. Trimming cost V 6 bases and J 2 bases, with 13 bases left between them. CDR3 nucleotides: TGTGCCAGCAGGCCTATAGGGTTTAACACTGAAGCTTTCTTT. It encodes CASRPIGFNTEAFF.